This T cell receptor beta chain was captured in a study of cytomegalovirus exposure and HLA in healthy donors. Findings of the study overall: Presence/absence analysis assumed near-uniform sequencing depth across donors. TCR sequences were mostly rare, though some public TCRs occurred in many donors. According to a later analysis, most TCR beta chains associated with CMV appeared HLA-restricted.

A note on this clone: Its antigen is still unknown.

PCR employed 60 Vbeta and 13 Jbeta primers. Assay: immunoSEQ multiplex PCR; the TCRdb copy retains only in-frame clones and omits some. The sample carries fewer than 200,000 clones, about 79% recorded once. The CDR3 runs to 14 residues. CDR1 MNHNS and CDR2 SASEGT come from the germline V gene. After removal of 4 bases from V and 3 bases from J, the junction contained 3 bases not matched to a gene. This TCR came from a man aged 40-50 years in good health and CMV-seropositive. This chain joins TRBV6-1 and TRBJ1-5; TRBD1 agrees at 7 bases. Source material: PBMCs. CDR3 nucleotide sequence: TGTGCCAGCAGTGCCGACAGGGCCAATCAGCCCCAGCATTTT. This translates into CASSADRANQPQHF.